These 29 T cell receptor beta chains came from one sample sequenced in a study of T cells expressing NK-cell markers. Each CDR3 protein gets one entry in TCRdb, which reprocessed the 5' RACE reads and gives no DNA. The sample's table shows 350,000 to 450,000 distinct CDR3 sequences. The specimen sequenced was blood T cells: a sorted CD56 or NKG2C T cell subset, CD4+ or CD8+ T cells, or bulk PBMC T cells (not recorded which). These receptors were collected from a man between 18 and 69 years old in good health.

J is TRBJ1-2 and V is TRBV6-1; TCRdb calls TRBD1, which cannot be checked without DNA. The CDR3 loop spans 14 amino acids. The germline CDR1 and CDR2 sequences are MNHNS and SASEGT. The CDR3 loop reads CASSRRDKYYGYTF.

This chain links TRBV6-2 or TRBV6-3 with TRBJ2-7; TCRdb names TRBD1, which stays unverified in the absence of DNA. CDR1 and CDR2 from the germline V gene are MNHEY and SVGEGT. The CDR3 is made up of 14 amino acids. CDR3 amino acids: CASNHWNRDYEQYF.

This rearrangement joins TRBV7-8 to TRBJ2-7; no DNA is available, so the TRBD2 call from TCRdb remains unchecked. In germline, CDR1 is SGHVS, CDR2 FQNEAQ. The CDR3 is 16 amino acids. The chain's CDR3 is CASSYGGGGLPYEQYF.

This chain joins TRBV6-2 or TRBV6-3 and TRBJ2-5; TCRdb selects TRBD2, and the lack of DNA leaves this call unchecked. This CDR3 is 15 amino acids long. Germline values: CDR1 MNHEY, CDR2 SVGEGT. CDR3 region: CASSGRLAGRETQYF.

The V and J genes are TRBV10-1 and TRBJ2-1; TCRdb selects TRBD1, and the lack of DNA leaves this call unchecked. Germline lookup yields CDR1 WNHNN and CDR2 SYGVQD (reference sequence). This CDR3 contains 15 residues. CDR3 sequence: CASQTGGWSYNEQFF.

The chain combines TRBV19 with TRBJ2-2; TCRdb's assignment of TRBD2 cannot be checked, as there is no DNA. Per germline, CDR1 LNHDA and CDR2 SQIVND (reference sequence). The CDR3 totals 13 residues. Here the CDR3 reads CASAGGYTGELFF.

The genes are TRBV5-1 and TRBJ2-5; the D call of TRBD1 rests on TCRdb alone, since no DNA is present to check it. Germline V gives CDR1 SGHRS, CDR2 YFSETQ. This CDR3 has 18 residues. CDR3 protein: CASSYDWGTPRYQETQYF.

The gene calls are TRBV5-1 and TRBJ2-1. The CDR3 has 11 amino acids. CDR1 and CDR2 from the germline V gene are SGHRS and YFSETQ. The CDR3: CASKVYNEQFF.

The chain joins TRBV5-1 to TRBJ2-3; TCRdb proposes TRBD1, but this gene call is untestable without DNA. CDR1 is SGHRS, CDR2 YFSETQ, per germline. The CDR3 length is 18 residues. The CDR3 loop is CASSLAPKGIKKTDTQYF.

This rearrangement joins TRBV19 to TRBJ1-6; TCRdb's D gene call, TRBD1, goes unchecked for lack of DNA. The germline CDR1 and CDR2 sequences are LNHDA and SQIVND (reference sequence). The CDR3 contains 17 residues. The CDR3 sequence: CASSRRGAGGDNSPLHF.

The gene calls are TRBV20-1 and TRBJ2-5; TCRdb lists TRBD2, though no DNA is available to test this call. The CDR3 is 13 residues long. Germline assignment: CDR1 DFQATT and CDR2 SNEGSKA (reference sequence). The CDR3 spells CSAGKGRGETQYF.

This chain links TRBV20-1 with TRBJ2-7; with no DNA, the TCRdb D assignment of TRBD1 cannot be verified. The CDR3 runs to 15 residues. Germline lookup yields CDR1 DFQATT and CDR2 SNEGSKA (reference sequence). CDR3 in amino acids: CSAASLGGLSYEQYF.

The CDR3 here is CASSTGKSKNIQYF. The chain links TRBV19 to TRBJ2-4. Germline-derived CDR1 and CDR2 are LNHDA and SQIVND (reference sequence). CDR3 length: 14 residues.

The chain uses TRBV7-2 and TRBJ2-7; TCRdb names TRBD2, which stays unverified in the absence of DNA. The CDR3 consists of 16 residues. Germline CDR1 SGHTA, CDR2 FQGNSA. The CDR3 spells CASSYKRAGGSYEQYF.

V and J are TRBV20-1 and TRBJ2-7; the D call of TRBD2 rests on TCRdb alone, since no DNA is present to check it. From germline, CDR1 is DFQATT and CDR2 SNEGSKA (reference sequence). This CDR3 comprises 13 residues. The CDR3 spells CSARVAGGREQYF.

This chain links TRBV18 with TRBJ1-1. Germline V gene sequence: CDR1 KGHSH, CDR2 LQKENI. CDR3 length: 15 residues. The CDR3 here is CASSHPPGAGWDAFF.

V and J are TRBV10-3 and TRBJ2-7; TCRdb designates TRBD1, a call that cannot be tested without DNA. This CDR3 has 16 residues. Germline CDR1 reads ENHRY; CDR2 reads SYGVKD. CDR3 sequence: CAISDPGTGNAYEQYF.

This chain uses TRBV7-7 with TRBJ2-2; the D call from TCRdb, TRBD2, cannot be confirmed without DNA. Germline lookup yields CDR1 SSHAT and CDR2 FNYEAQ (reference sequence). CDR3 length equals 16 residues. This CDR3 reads CASSPSLGQKTGELFF.

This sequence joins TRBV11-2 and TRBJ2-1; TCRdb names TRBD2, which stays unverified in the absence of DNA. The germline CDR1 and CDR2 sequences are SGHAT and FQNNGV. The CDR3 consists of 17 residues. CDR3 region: CASSLRRGWGSYNEQFF.

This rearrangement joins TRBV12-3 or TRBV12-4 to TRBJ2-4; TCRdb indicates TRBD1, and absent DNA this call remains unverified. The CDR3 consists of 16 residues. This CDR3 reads CASSFNSGGAKNIQYF.

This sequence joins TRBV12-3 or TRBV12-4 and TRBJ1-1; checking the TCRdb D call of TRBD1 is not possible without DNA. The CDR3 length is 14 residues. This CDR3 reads CASSPDRGYGEAFF.

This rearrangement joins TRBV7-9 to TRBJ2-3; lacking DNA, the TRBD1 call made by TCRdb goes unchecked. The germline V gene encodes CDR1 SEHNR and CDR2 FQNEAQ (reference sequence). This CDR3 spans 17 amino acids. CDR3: CASSFFGRGQGLDTQYF.

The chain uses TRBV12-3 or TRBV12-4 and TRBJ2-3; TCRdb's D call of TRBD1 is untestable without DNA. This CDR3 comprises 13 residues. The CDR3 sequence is CASAGAPEDTQYF.

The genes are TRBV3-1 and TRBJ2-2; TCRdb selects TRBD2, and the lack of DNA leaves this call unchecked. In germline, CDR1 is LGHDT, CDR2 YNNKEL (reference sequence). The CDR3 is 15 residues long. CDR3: CASSQTSGGTGELFF.

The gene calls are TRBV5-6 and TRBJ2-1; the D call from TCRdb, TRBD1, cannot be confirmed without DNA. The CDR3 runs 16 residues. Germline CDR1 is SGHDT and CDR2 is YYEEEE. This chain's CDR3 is CASTPPVQFSYNEQFF.

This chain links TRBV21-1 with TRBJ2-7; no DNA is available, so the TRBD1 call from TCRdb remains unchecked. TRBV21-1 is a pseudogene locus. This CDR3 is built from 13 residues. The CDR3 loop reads CASSGRDRHEQYF.

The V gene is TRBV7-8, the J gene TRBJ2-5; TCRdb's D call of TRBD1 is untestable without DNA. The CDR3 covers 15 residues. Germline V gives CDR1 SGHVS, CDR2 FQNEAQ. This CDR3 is CASSFTHGDGETQYF.

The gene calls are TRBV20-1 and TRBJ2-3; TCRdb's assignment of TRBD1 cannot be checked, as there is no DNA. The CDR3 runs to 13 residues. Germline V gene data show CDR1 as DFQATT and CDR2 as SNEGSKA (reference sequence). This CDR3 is CSAPVPGADTQYF.

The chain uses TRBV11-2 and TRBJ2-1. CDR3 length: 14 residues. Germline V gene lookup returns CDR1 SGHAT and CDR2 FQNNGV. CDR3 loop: CASSFSFAADEQFF. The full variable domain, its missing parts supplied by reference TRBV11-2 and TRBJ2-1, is EAGVAQSPRYKIIEKRQSVAFWCNPISGHATLYWYQQILGQGPKLLIQFQNNGVVDDSQLPKDRFSAERLKGVDSTLKIQPAKLEDSAVYLCASSFSFAADEQFFGPGTRLTVL.